What follows are 17 T cell receptor beta chains derived from one specimen sequenced in a study of T-cell memory formation after mild COVID-19. MiXCR, applied by TCRdb to the 5' RACE reads, yields one record per CDR3 protein. The sample shows around 250,000 distinct CDR3 sequences, roughly 17% of them seen only once. The sequenced material came from PBMCs or a T cell subset sorted from them (not recorded which). These receptor sequences come from a man between 18 and 29 years old who had mild COVID-19 (a few samples of this study predate the infection). Cell type and time point are not known.

Only a few counts were recorded for this clonotype. The V call is TRBV20-1, the J call TRBJ1-4; D unresolved. Germline-derived CDR1 and CDR2 are DFQATT and SNEGSKA (reference sequence). The V end lost 3 bases, the J end lost 5 bases, and 10 bases lay between the germline ends. The CDR3 extends over 13 amino acids. CDR3 nucleotide sequence: TGCAGTGCTAGTGTTCAGGCGAATGAAAAACTGTTTTTT. Its protein product is CSASVQANEKLFF.

The chain recombines TRBV6-5 with TRBJ1-4; D remains ambiguous. The germline gives CDR1 MNHEY, CDR2 SVGAGI. The V end was cut by 9 bases, the J end by 7 bases, with 18 bases between. This CDR3 comprises 14 residues. CDR3 nucleotide sequence: TGTGCCAGTAGCCTCTCCAACCGGGGTGAAAAACTGTTTTTT. This codes for CASSLSNRGEKLFF.

CDR3 region: CASSYRWPGAGELFF. The CDR3 DNA reads as TGTGCCAGCAGTTACCGGTGGCCGGGCGCCGGGGAGCTGTTTTTT. The chain couples TRBV27 to TRBJ2-2, with no clear D. CDR1 and CDR2 from the germline V gene are MNHEY and SMNVEV (reference sequence). The V end lost 4 bases, the J end lost 6 bases, and 15 bases lay between the germline ends. This CDR3 has 15 amino acids.

This clonotype was counted a few times. CDR3 in amino acids: CASSAGGASYNEQFF. CDR3 DNA: TGTGCCAGCAGCGCCGGGGGGGCCTCCTACAATGAGCAGTTCTTC. V usage is TRBV6-6 and J usage is TRBJ2-1, with 8 bases fitting TRBD2. Looked up from germline, CDR1 is MNHNY and CDR2 is SVGAGI (reference sequence). There are 15 residues in the CDR3. V shed 6 bases, J shed 0 bases, and the junction held 4 bases outside the gene matches.

This clonotype was observed a few times. The V and J genes are TRBV5-8 and TRBJ1-1; 9 positions agree with TRBD1. This CDR3 contains 14 residues. CDR1 is SGHTS, CDR2 YDEGEE, per germline. The junction had 12 bases not matched to a gene; V was cut back by 4 bases and J by 11 bases. CDR3 protein: CASSVGTGKRPAFF. In DNA, the CDR3 is TGTGCCAGCAGCGTTGGGACAGGGAAACGTCCCGCTTTCTTT.

This clonotype has at least ten counts. The genes are TRBV5-6 and TRBJ2-7; D uncertain. The CDR3 runs to 12 residues. V was pared by 3 bases and J by 10 bases, with 14 bases between. Per the germline V gene, CDR1 is SGHDT and CDR2 is YYEEEE. CDR3: CASSSLTSSQYF. The CDR3 nucleotides are TGTGCCAGCAGCTCCCTGACGTCAAGTCAGTACTTC. The complete variable domain, with remaining parts taken from reference TRBV5-6 and TRBJ2-7, reads DAGVTQSPTHLIKTRGQQVTLRCSPKSGHDTVSWYQQALGQGPQFIFQYYEEEERQRGNFPDRFSGHQFPNYSSELNVNALLLGDSALYLCASSSLTSSQYFGPGTRLTVT.

V and J are TRBV12-3 or TRBV12-4 and TRBJ2-2; D is tentatively TRBD1 or TRBD2 (5 bases each). V lost 6 bases and J 6 bases, leaving 14 bases between the germline ends. CDR3 length equals 14 residues. CDR3 loop: CASRSPGRAGELFF. Here the CDR3 DNA reads TGTGCCAGCAGGAGTCCGGGGCGTGCCGGGGAGCTGTTTTTT.

This clonotype was counted between two and nine times. The J gene is TRBJ2-3, the V gene TRBV28; D is uncertain. Germline values: CDR1 MDHEN, CDR2 SYDVKM. CDR3 length: 13 residues. The V and J ends lost 8 bases and 2 bases respectively, with 11 bases between them. The CDR3 coding sequence is TGTGCCAGCCGGGCCGGGCCCACAGATACGCAGTATTTT. This translates into CASRAGPTDTQYF.

This clonotype was detected a few times. The chain recombines TRBV7-9 with TRBJ2-3; D gene ambiguous. The V end was cut by 2 bases, the J end by 4 bases, with 7 bases between. This CDR3 region has 13 residues. Germline loops: CDR1 SEHNR, CDR2 FQNEAQ (reference sequence). For the CDR3, the DNA is TGTGCCAGCAGCTTACTGGTCCCAGATACGCAGTATTTT. Amino acids: CASSLLVPDTQYF.

A few counts support this clonotype. The chain links TRBV11-2 to TRBJ2-7; tentative D call: TRBD1 (6 bases). The CDR3 totals 14 residues. The V gene lost 5 bases and the J gene lost 4 bases, with 15 bases spanning the gap. From germline, CDR1 is SGHAT and CDR2 FQNNGV. The CDR3 protein is CASSPDRTWYEQYF. In DNA form, the CDR3 reads TGTGCCAGCAGCCCAGACAGGACCTGGTACGAGCAGTACTTC.

This clonotype was recorded a few times. The chain couples TRBV6-6 to TRBJ1-1; D not resolved. This CDR3 has 15 amino acids. Trimming cost V 0 bases and J 4 bases, with 12 bases left between them. Germline CDR1 is MNHNY and CDR2 is SVGAGI (reference sequence). The CDR3 sequence is CASSYSTRVVTEAFF. Written as DNA, the CDR3 is TGTGCCAGCAGTTACTCGACTCGGGTGGTCACTGAAGCTTTCTTT.

This clonotype was counted many times. The gene calls are TRBV20-1 and TRBJ2-3; 12 positions match TRBD2. This CDR3 contains 17 residues. Losses at the gene ends were 1 base for V and 4 bases for J; bases not matched to a gene: 9. The V gene's germline CDR1 is DFQATT and CDR2 SNEGSKA (reference sequence). The CDR3 DNA is TGCAGTGCTAGAGGGGATCTAGCGGGGGGGCTTCCAGATACGCAGTATTTT. Translated: CSARGDLAGGLPDTQYF.

This clonotype was seen only a few times. The genes are TRBV20-1 and TRBJ2-7, with D possibly being TRBD1 or TRBD2 (5 bases each). The CDR3 loop spans 19 amino acids. V was trimmed by 1 base and J by 3 bases, leaving 28 bases between them. Looked up from germline, CDR1 is DFQATT and CDR2 is SNEGSKA (reference sequence). CDR3 DNA: TGCAGTGCTAGAGTTGCCTTATACCCTCGGGGCCCCAAGGGCTACGAGCAGTACTTC. This gives the protein CSARVALYPRGPKGYEQYF.

This clonotype showed up just a few times. The chain has TRBV19 and TRBJ2-1; D is undetermined. The germline V gene has CDR1 LNHDA and CDR2 SQIVND (reference sequence). V lost 5 bases and J 3 bases, leaving 11 bases between the germline ends. This CDR3 comprises 14 residues. The CDR3: CASSGGPLYNEQFF. The CDR3 DNA reads as TGTGCCAGTAGTGGTGGTCCCCTCTACAATGAGCAGTTCTTC.

This clonotype occurred a few times. CDR3 in amino acids: CASSESRLAGGYSDTQYF. The CDR3, as DNA: TGCGCCAGCAGTGAGTCGAGACTAGCGGGGGGGTATTCAGATACGCAGTATTTT. The chain joins TRBV10-2 to TRBJ2-3; 14 bases line up with TRBD2. Germline CDR1 is WSHSY and CDR2 is SAAADI. V was clipped by 0 bases and J by 4 bases; unmatched bases: 6. The CDR3 length is 18 residues.

The rearrangement uses TRBV28 and TRBJ1-6; a possible D gene is TRBD1 (6 bases). The germline CDR1 and CDR2 sequences are MDHEN and SYDVKM. Between the trimmed V and J ends, which lost 10 bases and 7 bases, there was a span of 17 bases. The CDR3 spans 14 residues. The CDR3 spells CANSQGMRNSPLHF. CDR3 bases: TGTGCCAACTCACAGGGAATGCGAAATTCACCCCTCCACTTT. Full variable domain (outside the CDR3, taken from reference TRBV28 and TRBJ1-6): DVKVTQSSRYLVKRTGEKVFLECVQDMDHENMFWYRQDPGLGLRLIYFSYDVKMKEKGDIPEGYSVSREKKERFSLILESASTNQTSMYLCANSQGMRNSPLHFGNGTRLTVT.

V usage is TRBV9 and J usage is TRBJ2-1; 7 bases are shared with TRBD2. After removal of 1 base from V and 1 base from J, the junction contained 5 bases not matched to a gene. The CDR3 loop spans 16 amino acids. CDR1 and CDR2 from the germline V gene are SGDLS and YYNGEE. The CDR3 sequence: CASSVSSGVSYNEQFF. For the CDR3, the DNA is TGTGCCAGCAGCGTATCTAGCGGCGTTTCCTACAATGAGCAGTTCTTC.